Following are 5 T cell receptor beta chains from one sample sequenced in a study of T cell responses to AZD1222 COVID-19 vaccine. Sequencing was performed with immunoSEQ multiplex PCR; in TCRdb, only in-frame clones are kept and a portion is missing. The data hold about 150,000 clones, with roughly nine tenths observed a single time. Material: peripheral blood, obtained on day 0 of MenACWY control vaccination. Receptor source: an adult in good health.

CDR3 DNA sequence: TGTGCCATCAGTGAGTCGGTCCACCTCACAGATACGCAGTATTTT. Translation gives CAISESVHLTDTQYF. The rearrangement uses TRBV10-3 and TRBJ2-3; D unclear. This CDR3 comprises 15 residues. V lost 0 bases and J 2 bases, leaving 9 bases between the germline ends. CDR1 is ENHRY, CDR2 SYGVKD, per germline.

This clone was seen only a few times. The rearrangement joins TRBV28 to TRBJ1-2; no reliable D call. Germline assignment: CDR1 MDHEN and CDR2 SYDVKM. CDR3 length: 11 amino acids. V was shortened by 7 bases and J by 6 bases, with 9 bases between the two germline ends. The CDR3 protein is CASTFRDGYTF. The CDR3 DNA sequence: TGTGCCAGCACCTTCCGGGATGGCTACACCTTC.

This rearrangement joins TRBV28 to TRBJ1-5; no firm D call. The CDR3 is 18 amino acids. The germline CDR1 and CDR2 sequences are MDHEN and SYDVKM. With 4 bases removed from V and 3 bases from J, the gap between germline ends came to 22 bases. The CDR3 region is CASSSPGRTYIPNQPQHF. CDR3 in DNA: TGTGCCAGCAGTTCCCCAGGACGAACCTATATCCCCAATCAGCCCCAGCATTTT.

The chain has TRBV11-2 and TRBJ2-1; the D gene is possibly TRBD2 (5 bases). Germline V gene sequence: CDR1 SGHAT, CDR2 FQNNGV. Trimming removed 2 bases at V and 0 bases at J, with 8 bases between. There are 15 residues in the CDR3. The CDR3 sequence is CASSLIAGSYNEQFF. As DNA, the CDR3 is TGTGCCAGCAGCTTAATTGCGGGCTCCTACAATGAGCAGTTCTTC.

This chain connects TRBV5-1 to TRBJ1-6, with D possibly TRBD1 on 6 matching bases. V lost 4 bases and J lost 10, with 12 bases in between. CDR1 is SGHRS and CDR2 is YFSETQ in the germline V gene. The CDR3 runs 13 residues. The CDR3 spells CASSPPTGSPLHF. DNA for the CDR3: TGCGCCAGCAGCCCCCCTACAGGGTCACCCCTCCACTTT. Full variable domain (missing parts from reference TRBV5-1 and TRBJ1-6): KAGVTQTPRYLIKTRGQQVTLSCSPISGHRSVSWYQQTPGQGLQFLFEYFSETQRNKGNFPGRFSGRQFSNSRSEMNVSTLELGDSALYLCASSPPTGSPLHFGNGTRLTVT.